These T cell receptor beta chains were read from a single sample in a study of cytotoxic CD8 clonotypes in ibrutinib-treated CLL. Generated by immunoSEQ multiplex PCR, the TCRdb table keeps only in-frame clones and is missing some. The repertoire includes roughly 330,000 clones, around 66% of them detected once, and about 5.9% sits in the top ten. The input for sequencing was PBMCs, taken after 36 months of ibrutinib treatment. The receptors were sampled from a human donor with chronic lymphocytic leukemia. CDR3s include the opening cysteine and the closing phenylalanine or tryptophan. The order of the fields is CDR3 protein, CDR3 DNA, D gene, V gene, clone size, J gene. D genes are given only for firm matches. Clone size appears in some rows only: once, few, many, or a class for an expanded clone.

cdr3_aa: CATSRDGDRDEQYF
cdr3_nt: TGTGCCACCAGCAGAGATGGGGACAGGGACGAGCAGTACTTC
d_call: TRBD1
v_call: TRBV15
clone_size: .
j_call: TRBJ2-7

cdr3_aa: CSAGHYEQYF
cdr3_nt: TGCAGTGCTGGACACTACGAGCAGTACTTC
d_call: .
v_call: TRBV20-1
clone_size: few
j_call: TRBJ2-7

cdr3_aa: CASRSGTRVNYGYTF
cdr3_nt: TGTGCCAGCAGGTCCGGGACGCGAGTAAACTATGGCTACACCTTC
d_call: .
v_call: TRBV7-9
clone_size: few
j_call: TRBJ1-2

cdr3_aa: CASSLELPPQGTQYF
cdr3_nt: TGTGCCAGCAGCTTAGAGTTACCACCACAGGGGACCCAGTACTTC
d_call: .
v_call: TRBV7-8
clone_size: .
j_call: TRBJ2-5

cdr3_aa: CASSPRTGYEQYF
cdr3_nt: TGCGCCAGCAGCCCGCGGACCGGATACGAGCAGTACTTC
d_call: .
v_call: TRBV4-1
clone_size: .
j_call: TRBJ2-7

cdr3_aa: CASSAYRGPRSSYNEQFF
cdr3_nt: TGTGCCAGCAGCGCTTACAGGGGTCCGCGGAGCTCCTACAATGAGCAGTTCTTC
d_call: TRBD1
v_call: TRBV11-2
clone_size: once
j_call: TRBJ2-1

cdr3_aa: CASSQDATGGLTDTQYF
cdr3_nt: TGTGCCAGCAGCCAAGATGCCACGGGGGGTCTCACAGATACGCAGTATTTT
d_call: TRBD2
v_call: TRBV4-2
clone_size: .
j_call: TRBJ2-3

cdr3_aa: CASRVAGEQYF
cdr3_nt: TGCGCCAGCAGGGTAGCAGGCGAGCAGTACTTC
d_call: .
v_call: TRBV5-1
clone_size: .
j_call: TRBJ2-7

cdr3_aa: CASSLTGNSQETQYF
cdr3_nt: TGTGCCAGCAGCTTGACAGGAAACTCACAAGAGACCCAGTACTTC
d_call: .
v_call: TRBV9
clone_size: .
j_call: TRBJ2-5

cdr3_aa: CASSLVGGYNTEAFF
cdr3_nt: TGCGCCAGCAGCTTGGTAGGAGGGTATAACACTGAAGCTTTCTTT
d_call: .
v_call: TRBV5-1
clone_size: .
j_call: TRBJ1-1

cdr3_aa: CASSLAGTENNSPLHF
cdr3_nt: TGCGCCAGCAGCTTGGCCGGGACAGAAAATAATTCACCCCTCCACTTT
d_call: TRBD1
v_call: TRBV5-1
clone_size: .
j_call: TRBJ1-6

cdr3_aa: CASSLDTWYQETQYF
cdr3_nt: TGTGCCAGCAGCTTAGACACCTGGTACCAAGAGACCCAGTACTTC
d_call: .
v_call: TRBV7-9
clone_size: .
j_call: TRBJ2-5

cdr3_aa: CSVLTEPPGYEQYF
cdr3_nt: TGCAGCGTTTTGACGGAGCCGCCGGGCTACGAGCAGTACTTC
d_call: .
v_call: TRBV29-1
clone_size: .
j_call: TRBJ2-7

cdr3_aa: CASSLASIRQGYNSPLHF
cdr3_nt: TGCGCCAGCAGCTTGGCATCGATCCGACAGGGCTATAATTCACCCCTCCACTTT
d_call: TRBD1
v_call: TRBV5-1
clone_size: .
j_call: TRBJ1-6

cdr3_aa: CASSVEGGLGNEQFF
cdr3_nt: TGTGCCAGCAGCGTAGAGGGGGGTCTCGGGAATGAGCAGTTCTTC
d_call: .
v_call: TRBV9
clone_size: .
j_call: TRBJ2-1

cdr3_aa: CASSLLYPGQGFTYEQYF
cdr3_nt: TGTGCCAGCAGCTTGCTATACCCGGGACAGGGATTCACCTACGAGCAGTACTTC
d_call: TRBD1
v_call: TRBV7-2
clone_size: once
j_call: TRBJ2-7

cdr3_aa: CASRREGAPLYF
cdr3_nt: TGCGCCAGCAGGCGAGAGGGGGCGCCTTTGTATTTT
d_call: TRBD1
v_call: TRBV4-1
clone_size: .
j_call: TRBJ2-3

cdr3_aa: CASSDVRGISYEQYF
cdr3_nt: TGTGCCAGCAGTGATGTCCGGGGAATCTCCTACGAGCAGTACTTC
d_call: .
v_call: TRBV25-1
clone_size: .
j_call: TRBJ2-7

cdr3_aa: CSVDTSGRSSTQYF
cdr3_nt: TGCAGCGTTGATACCAGCGGGAGGTCCTCCACCCAGTACTTC
d_call: TRBD2
v_call: TRBV29-1
clone_size: .
j_call: TRBJ2-5

cdr3_aa: CASSARDRGQYEQYF
cdr3_nt: TGTGCCAGCAGTGCCCGGGACAGGGGGCAATACGAGCAGTACTTC
d_call: TRBD1
v_call: TRBV6-1
clone_size: .
j_call: TRBJ2-7

cdr3_aa: CASSLAPPSKRDQPQHF
cdr3_nt: TGTGCCAGCAGCTTGGCCCCGCCCTCGAAACGGGATCAGCCCCAGCATTTT
d_call: .
v_call: TRBV5-6
clone_size: .
j_call: TRBJ1-5

cdr3_aa: CASSQGTSTDTQYF
cdr3_nt: TGTGCCAGCAGCCAAGGGACTAGCACAGATACGCAGTATTTT
d_call: .
v_call: TRBV7-3
clone_size: .
j_call: TRBJ2-3

cdr3_aa: CASSPSGPNPSTDTQYF
cdr3_nt: TGTGCCAGCAGCCCTAGCGGGCCCAACCCTAGCACAGATACGCAGTATTTT
d_call: TRBD2
v_call: TRBV7-3
clone_size: .
j_call: TRBJ2-3

cdr3_aa: CASSPGTGPYEQYF
cdr3_nt: TGCGCCAGCAGCCCAGGGACAGGCCCCTACGAGCAGTACTTC
d_call: TRBD1
v_call: TRBV5-1
clone_size: .
j_call: TRBJ2-7

cdr3_aa: CASSDHSTDTQYF
cdr3_nt: TGTGCCAGTAGTGATCACAGTACAGATACGCAGTATTTT
d_call: .
v_call: TRBV19
clone_size: few
j_call: TRBJ2-3

cdr3_aa: CASSSSGGSYEQYF
cdr3_nt: TGTGCCAGCAGTAGTAGCGGGGGGTCCTACGAGCAGTACTTC
d_call: TRBD2
v_call: TRBV11-2
clone_size: .
j_call: TRBJ2-7

cdr3_aa: CASSRRGATHTGELFF
cdr3_nt: TGTGCCAGCAGCCGCCGGGGGGCAACACACACCGGGGAGCTGTTTTTT
d_call: .
v_call: TRBV11-3
clone_size: .
j_call: TRBJ2-2

cdr3_aa: CASSSDRGTYEQYF
cdr3_nt: TGTGCCAGCAGTTCGGACAGGGGTACTTACGAGCAGTACTTC
d_call: TRBD1
v_call: TRBV27
clone_size: few
j_call: TRBJ2-7

cdr3_aa: CASSESYTQYF
cdr3_nt: TGTGCCAGCAGTGAATCTTATACGCAGTATTTT
d_call: .
v_call: TRBV25-1
clone_size: .
j_call: TRBJ2-3

cdr3_aa: CASSGLNTEAFF
cdr3_nt: TGCGCCAGCAGTGGGCTGAACACTGAAGCTTTCTTT
d_call: .
v_call: TRBV23-1
clone_size: .
j_call: TRBJ1-1

cdr3_aa: CASSQDAGNTGELFF
cdr3_nt: TGCGCCAGCAGCCAAGATGCCGGAAACACCGGGGAGCTGTTTTTT
d_call: .
v_call: TRBV4-1
clone_size: once
j_call: TRBJ2-2

cdr3_aa: CATSRDAGRSTDTQYF
cdr3_nt: TGTGCCACCAGCAGAGATGCAGGACGTAGCACAGATACGCAGTATTTT
d_call: .
v_call: TRBV15
clone_size: .
j_call: TRBJ2-3

cdr3_aa: CASSYVGLSYEQYF
cdr3_nt: TGTGCCAGCTCCTATGTGGGTCTCTCCTACGAGCAGTACTTC
d_call: .
v_call: TRBV27
clone_size: .
j_call: TRBJ2-7

cdr3_aa: CASSFGTREYQETQYF
cdr3_nt: TGCGCCAGCAGCTTTGGGACTAGAGAGTACCAAGAGACCCAGTACTTC
d_call: TRBD2
v_call: TRBV5-1
clone_size: few
j_call: TRBJ2-5

cdr3_aa: CASSFPGLNNYGYTF
cdr3_nt: TGTGCCAGCAGTTTTCCGGGACTCAACAACTATGGCTACACCTTC
d_call: .
v_call: TRBV6-6
clone_size: .
j_call: TRBJ1-2

cdr3_aa: CASSMGQGYYGYTF
cdr3_nt: TGTGCCAGTAGTATGGGACAGGGGTACTATGGCTACACCTTC
d_call: TRBD1
v_call: TRBV19
clone_size: few
j_call: TRBJ1-2

cdr3_aa: CASRILWGYTF
cdr3_nt: TGTGCCAGTAGGATCCTTTGGGGCTACACCTTC
d_call: .
v_call: TRBV19
clone_size: .
j_call: TRBJ1-2

cdr3_aa: CAISESQGVGEQYF
cdr3_nt: TGTGCCATCAGTGAGTCCCAGGGAGTTGGGGAGCAGTACTTC
d_call: .
v_call: TRBV10-3
clone_size: few
j_call: TRBJ2-7

cdr3_aa: CASSLYPPARGGTGELFF
cdr3_nt: TGTGCCAGCAGTTTATACCCTCCGGCTAGAGGGGGCACCGGGGAGCTGTTTTTT
d_call: .
v_call: TRBV27
clone_size: .
j_call: TRBJ2-2

cdr3_aa: CASNHADAPYEQYF
cdr3_nt: TGTGCCAGCAACCATGCGGATGCCCCCTACGAGCAGTACTTC
d_call: .
v_call: TRBV6-1
clone_size: .
j_call: TRBJ2-7

cdr3_aa: CASKINEQFF
cdr3_nt: TGTGCCAGCAAGATCAATGAGCAGTTCTTC
d_call: .
v_call: TRBV6-5
clone_size: few
j_call: TRBJ2-1

cdr3_aa: CASSQEQAGDTQYF
cdr3_nt: TGCGCCAGCAGCCAAGAACAGGCCGGGGATACGCAGTATTTT
d_call: .
v_call: TRBV4-1
clone_size: once
j_call: TRBJ2-3

cdr3_aa: CASSPLPTNTGELFF
cdr3_nt: TGCGCCAGCAGTCCGTTACCTACGAACACCGGGGAGCTGTTTTTT
d_call: .
v_call: TRBV4-1
clone_size: once
j_call: TRBJ2-2

cdr3_aa: CASSRTGGDGYGYTF
cdr3_nt: TGTGCCAGCTCGCGGACAGGGGGCGACGGCTATGGCTACACCTTC
d_call: TRBD1
v_call: TRBV18
clone_size: .
j_call: TRBJ1-2